This TCR beta chain was observed in a study of regulatory and conventional T cells in RAG deficiency. V dropped 3 bases and J dropped 4; count of bases not matched to a gene: 6. The length of the CDR3 is 16 residues. Germline V gives CDR1 ENHRY, CDR2 SYGVKD. Remarks on this clone: The antigen is not known.

Using immunoSEQ multiplex PCR, the repertoire was profiled, and TCRdb retains in-frame clones only, with some absent. Found here are about 30,000 clones, about 96% of them singletons; the top ten hold about 0.36%. Blood CD4+ CD25-low CD127-high conventional T cells supplied the genomic DNA template. Regarding the study as a whole: RAG-deficient patients showed markedly lower Shannon entropy and higher Simpson indices than control T-cell subsets.

The same data also contributed to another study, on regulatory T cells. That publication notes: Primers: 52 TRBV forward and 13 TRBJ reverse. Patient repertoires had restricted TRB V-J pairs and skewed V and J usage, most in Tregs.

The source is a human donor in good health. The gene calls are TRBV10-3 and TRBJ2-1; TRBD2 aligns across 10 bases. Sequencing input: CD25- CD4+ T cells sorted from blood. CDR3 in amino acids: CAISERLAGVYNEQFF. CDR3 sequence (DNA): TGTGCCATCAGTGAAAGGCTAGCGGGGGTGTACAATGAGCAGTTCTTC.